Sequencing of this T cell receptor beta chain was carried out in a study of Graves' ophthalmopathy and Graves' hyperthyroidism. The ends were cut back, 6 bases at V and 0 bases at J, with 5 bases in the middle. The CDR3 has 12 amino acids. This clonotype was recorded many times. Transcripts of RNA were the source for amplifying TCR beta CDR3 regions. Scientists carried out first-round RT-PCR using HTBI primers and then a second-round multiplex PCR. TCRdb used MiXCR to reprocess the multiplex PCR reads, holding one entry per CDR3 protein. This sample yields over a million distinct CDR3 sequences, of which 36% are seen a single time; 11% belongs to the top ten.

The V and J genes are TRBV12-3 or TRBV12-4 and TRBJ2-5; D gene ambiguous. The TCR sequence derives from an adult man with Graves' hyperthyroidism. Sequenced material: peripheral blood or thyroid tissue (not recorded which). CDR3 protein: CASRSNQETQYF. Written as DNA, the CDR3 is TGTGCCAGCAGGTCGAACCAAGAGACCCAGTACTTC.